These 5 T cell receptor beta chains were all obtained from the same sample, sequenced in a study of CD8 T cells in Susac syndrome. An amount of RNA that ranged from roughly 0.45 to 1 ug was reverse transcribed with random hexamers. One entry per CDR3 protein, called by TCRdb with MiXCR from the immunoSEQ multiplex PCR reads. The sample carries 130,000 to 150,000 distinct CDR3 sequences, less than 95% recorded once. The sequenced material came from CD4+ T cells from PBMCs. These receptors were taken from a human donor in good health.

The J gene is TRBJ1-1, the V gene TRBV11-1, with TRBD1 matching over 7 bases. Germline V gene data show CDR1 as SGHAT and CDR2 as FQDESV (reference sequence). The CDR3 extends over 20 amino acids. Trimming at V came to 3 bases and at J to 1 base, leaving 20 bases not matched to a gene. The CDR3 bases are TGTGCCAGCAGCTTCACGACAGGGCTGGGCCGGTCGGTACAGAACACTGAAGCTTTCTTT. This sequence encodes CASSFTTGLGRSVQNTEAFF.

The chain recombines TRBV28 with TRBJ1-4; 10 bases agree with TRBD1. V trimming: 6 bases; J trimming: 10 bases; junction bases outside the gene matches: 11. This CDR3 region has 15 residues. Germline V gene lookup returns CDR1 MDHEN and CDR2 SYDVKM. DNA of the CDR3: TGTGCCAGCAGCCCCCCGGGACAGGGGTTGGGAAAACTGTTTTTT. Translating gives CASSPPGQGLGKLFF. The full variable domain, in which reference TRBV28 and TRBJ1-4 provide the parts outside the CDR3, is DVKVTQSSRYLVKRTGEKVFLECVQDMDHENMFWYRQDPGLGLRLIYFSYDVKMKEKGDIPEGYSVSREKKERFSLILESASTNQTSMYLCASSPPGQGLGKLFFGSGTQLSVL.

This clonotype was recorded once. The rearrangement joins TRBV2 to TRBJ1-5, with TRBD1 matching 7 bases. The CDR3 contains 13 residues. Trimming cost V 6 bases and J 1 base; bases outside gene matches: 0. The germline CDR1 and CDR2 sequences are SNHLY and FYNNEI. The CDR3 nucleotides are TGTGCCAGCAGGGGACAGAGCAATCAGCCCCAGCATTTT. Translated: CASRGQSNQPQHF.

The chain joins TRBV27 to TRBJ2-3; D is undetermined. V lost 3 bases and J 2 bases, leaving 6 bases between the germline ends. This CDR3 is 13 amino acids long. Germline loops: CDR1 MNHEY, CDR2 SMNVEV (reference sequence). CDR3 bases: TGTGCCAGCAGTTTTTACGACACAGATACGCAGTATTTT. The encoded protein is CASSFYDTDTQYF.

The chain recombines TRBV3-1 with TRBJ2-4, with 9 positions matching TRBD1. This CDR3 spans 16 amino acids. Germline lookup yields CDR1 LGHDT and CDR2 YNNKEL (reference sequence). Trimming cost V 4 bases and J 7 bases; bases outside gene matches: 11. CDR3 sequence (DNA): TGTGCCAGCAGCCTGGGGCAACAGGGGGCCCGGAACATTCAGTACTTC. Protein sequence: CASSLGQQGARNIQYF.